The present T cell receptor beta chain was sequenced within a study of cytomegalovirus exposure and HLA in healthy donors. The wider study: Early released data had around 79 million unique TCRs, all coming from HLA-typed donors.

General observations from the study: Most TCR sequences proved rare, with some public TCRs found in many donors. With high specificity and sensitivity, the classifier reportedly diagnosed cytomegalovirus status.

This CDR3 region has 15 residues. In germline, CDR1 is LNHDA, CDR2 SQIVND (reference sequence). Trimming at V came to 6 bases and at J to 8 bases, leaving 8 bases not matched to a gene. The PCR employed 60 Vbeta primers together with 13 Jbeta primers. Authors' processing steps: Roughly 11 million of the 60 million to 90 million unique TCR beta chains counted in a later analysis were shared. The data were produced by immunoSEQ multiplex PCR, yet TCRdb's version contains in-frame clones alone and is incomplete. V, J and clone size reflect that table, while D and trimming were determined from the DNA. There are roughly 200,000 clones in the sample; approximately 79% occur only once, and roughly 1.6% lies in the top ten. Remarks on this clone: Its target is not known.

The V gene is TRBV19, the J gene TRBJ2-1; 12 bases are a match to TRBD2. Material for sequencing was PBMCs. This sequence originates from a middle-aged man in good health and CMV-seronegative. This CDR3 is CASSSLAGGEDEQFF. The CDR3 bases are TGTGCCAGTAGCTCTCTAGCGGGAGGGGAGGATGAGCAGTTCTTC.